Following are 5 T cell receptor beta chains from one sample sequenced in a study of blood T cells in healthy people across ages. A second PCR, run for roughly 7 to 11 cycles, used a sample-barcoded 5' primer plus a J-beta primer mix. MiXCR, applied by TCRdb to the 5' RACE reads, yields one record per CDR3 protein. The data contain about 1.6 million distinct CDR3 sequences, around 35% of them seen just once; the ten biggest clones take up about 10%. Specimen: blood. The receptors shown here come from a woman under 40 in good health.

The CDR3 is CASSQGAFSGKIYEQYF. CDR3 sequence (DNA): TGTGCCAGCAGCCAGGGCGCGTTTAGCGGTAAAATCTACGAGCAGTACTTC. The J gene is TRBJ2-7, the V gene TRBV7-9; D perhaps matches TRBD2 (6 bases). The germline CDR1 and CDR2 sequences are SEHNR and FQNEAQ (reference sequence). V was shortened by 5 bases and J by 3 bases, with 23 bases between the two germline ends. The CDR3 is 17 amino acids.

This chain links TRBV28 with TRBJ2-3; D unclear. The germline gives CDR1 MDHEN, CDR2 SYDVKM. Trimming took off 2 bases at V and 3 bases at J, with 12 bases between the two ends. CDR3 size: 15 residues. The CDR3 loop is CASSLEDVGTDTQYF. In DNA, the CDR3 is TGTGCCAGCAGTTTAGAGGATGTGGGAACAGATACGCAGTATTTT.

V and J are TRBV4-1 and TRBJ2-6, with no clear D. Trimming pared 2 bases from V and 0 bases from J, leaving 14 bases between. Germline CDR1 MGHRA, CDR2 YSYEKL. This CDR3 is 18 amino acids long. CDR3 nucleotide sequence: TGCGCCAGCAGCCAACCCGTAAAACATGGCTCTGGGGCCAACGTCCTGACTTTC. Its translation: CASSQPVKHGSGANVLTF.

Comment on this clonotype: Sequence at one end of the junction differs from germline and may be a read error. The chain is built from TRBV29-1 and TRBJ2-1; D might be TRBD2 (5 bases). Germline loops: CDR1 SQVTM, CDR2 ANQGSEA. This CDR3 region has 13 residues. The CDR3 region has the DNA TGTAGCGTTGTTGGCTTTACCTACAAGGAGCAGTTCTTC. Residues: CSVVGFTYKEQFF.

CDR3 region: CATSRTAGANVLTF. CDR3 in DNA: TGTGCCACCAGCCGGACGGCTGGGGCCAACGTCCTGACTTTC. This chain links TRBV24-1 with TRBJ2-6; D is ambiguous. Trimming took 7 bases from V and 2 from J, leaving 8 bases between them. The CDR3 loop spans 14 amino acids. Germline CDR1 is KGHDR and CDR2 is SFDVKD.